The 8 T cell receptor beta chains below come from one sample, sequenced in a study of T cells in Graves' hyperthyroidism and ophthalmopathy. From RNA transcripts, TCR beta CDR3 regions were amplified. HTBI primers were used for first-round RT-PCR of the TCR CDR3. TCRdb reanalysed the multiplex PCR reads using MiXCR and keeps one entry per CDR3 protein. Among 550,000 to 850,000 distinct CDR3 sequences listed, 18% were seen once. The sequencing input was blood. The receptors were sampled from a woman in her forties or fifties with Graves' hyperthyroidism that later progressed to Graves' ophthalmopathy.

Comments on this clonotype: A read error likely explains this, since a far larger clone differs by one base. The V call is TRBV12-3 or TRBV12-4, the J call TRBJ1-1; possible D gene TRBD1, 6 bases. The CDR3 is made up of 13 amino acids. The CDR3 here is CDSSLGGFTEAFF. CDR3 nucleotide sequence: TGTGACAGCAGTTTAGGGGGGTTCACTGAAGCTTTCTTT.

The V and J genes are TRBV4-1 and TRBJ2-5, with D hard to call. This CDR3 is built from 13 residues. Germline assignment: CDR1 MGHRA and CDR2 YSYEKL. V was trimmed by 1 base and J by 5 bases, leaving 8 bases between them. This CDR3 reads CASSQGRWETQYF. In DNA form, the CDR3 reads TGCGCCAGCAGCCAAGGCCGTTGGGAGACCCAGTACTTC.

The gene calls are TRBV28 and TRBJ2-3; 16 bases agree with TRBD2. The length of the CDR3 is 18 residues. V was pared by 4 bases and J by 5 bases, with 9 bases of the junction left unmatched. Germline assignment: CDR1 MDHEN and CDR2 SYDVKM. DNA of the CDR3: TGTGCCAGCAGTTCCCCCGGGACTAGCGGGAGGGCGGGAGATACGCAGTATTTT. Amino acid sequence: CASSSPGTSGRAGDTQYF.

This clonotype was detected many times. The gene calls are TRBV11-2 and TRBJ1-1, with D tentatively TRBD1 (6 bases). Germline V gene data show CDR1 as SGHAT and CDR2 as FQNNGV. V was pared by 1 base and J by 1 base, with 10 bases between. This CDR3 has 15 amino acids. The CDR3 spells CASSLAGQTNTEAFF. The CDR3 bases are TGTGCCAGCAGCTTAGCTGGACAGACGAACACTGAAGCTTTCTTT.

This clonotype was counted only a few times. The chain combines TRBV19 with TRBJ2-1; D unclear. This CDR3 has 15 amino acids. CDR1 and CDR2 from the germline V gene are LNHDA and SQIVND (reference sequence). The CDR3 nucleotides are TGTGCTACGGGCGTGGGGTTGGGATCCTACAATGAGCAGTTCTTC. Amino acids: CATGVGLGSYNEQFF.

In its sample, this clonotype was seen a few times. The rearrangement joins TRBV5-1 to TRBJ1-6, with 9 bases that match TRBD1. The CDR3 consists of 14 residues. J was trimmed by 10 bases and V by 4 bases; bases with no gene match: 6. The germline CDR1 and CDR2 sequences are SGHRS and YFSETQ. CDR3: CASSLQTGGSPLHF. CDR3 nucleotides: TGCGCCAGCAGCCTCCAGACAGGGGGATCACCCCTCCACTTT.

This clonotype showed up just a few times. CDR3 region: CASSPSGWNIQYF. In DNA, the CDR3 is TGTGCCAGCAGCCCCTCGGGATGGAACATTCAGTACTTC. V usage is TRBV7-8 and J usage is TRBJ2-4, with D perhaps TRBD2 (5 bases). From germline, CDR1 is SGHVS and CDR2 FQNEAQ. V shed 5 bases and J shed 7 bases, with 12 bases lying between them. CDR3 size: 13 residues.

This clonotype has at least ten counts. The chain links TRBV11-2 to TRBJ2-1, with no clear D. CDR1 SGHAT and CDR2 FQNNGV come from the germline V gene. This CDR3 region has 14 residues. V lost 1 base and J lost 5, with 9 bases in between. This CDR3 is CASSLGQFDNEQFF. DNA for the CDR3: TGTGCCAGCAGCTTAGGGCAGTTTGACAATGAGCAGTTCTTC.